A selection of T cell receptor beta chains follows, all from one sample in a study of T cell responses to AZD1222 COVID-19 vaccine. The repertoire was sequenced with immunoSEQ multiplex PCR; TCRdb's copy has only in-frame clones and lacks some. The table has about 100,000 clones, roughly 92% seen once. Source: peripheral blood, taken on day 0 of AZD1222 vaccination. The receptors derive from an adult in good health. Each CDR3 is given with its conserved first and last residue. The D gene is left open where the match is weak. Clone size is shown for a subset of rows, as once, few, many or a class of expanded clone.

d_gene,j_gene,v_gene,abundance,CDR3nt,CDR3aa
-,TRBJ1-4,TRBV2,-,TGTGCCAGCAGTATGTGGGATTTGAATGAAAAACTGTTTTTT,CASSMWDLNEKLFF
-,TRBJ1-3,TRBV28,few,TGTGCCAGCAGTTTATTACGGGGCTCGGGGCCGGCTGGAAACACCATATATTTT,CASSLLRGSGPAGNTIYF
TRBD1,TRBJ2-3,TRBV11-2,-,TGTGCCAGCAGCGCGCGACAGGGAAGGACAGATACGCAGTATTTT,CASSARQGRTDTQYF
-,TRBJ2-7,TRBV14,-,TGTGCCAGCAGCCAAGAATCTAGCGCTACCTACGAGCAGTACTTC,CASSQESSATYEQYF
TRBD1,TRBJ1-6,TRBV7-9,-,TGTGCCAGCAGCTCCGGACAGGGACACAATTCACCCCTCCACTTT,CASSSGQGHNSPLHF
TRBD2,TRBJ2-5,TRBV2,once,TGTGCCAGCAAAGGACTAGCGGGGTTCCAAGAGACCCAGTACTTC,CASKGLAGFQETQYF
-,TRBJ2-2,TRBV10-2,-,TGCGCCAGCATGATAGGCGGGGAGCTGTTTTTT,CASMIGGELFF
-,TRBJ2-3,TRBV18,-,TGTGCCAGCTCACCACCGGGGACGAGCCGAGATACGCAGTATTTT,CASSPPGTSRDTQYF
-,TRBJ1-3,TRBV3-1/TRBV3-2,once,TGTGCCAGCAGCCAAGAAGTGCCGGTTTTAGGAAACACCATATATTTT,CASSQEVPVLGNTIYF
TRBD2,TRBJ2-5,TRBV13,-,TGTGCCAGCAGCTTCCGGGCTAGCGGGGCCCCAGCGGGCCAGTACTTC,CASSFRASGAPAGQYF
-,TRBJ2-3,TRBV18,-,TGTGCCAGCTCACCACCGGCGGGGACAGATACGCAGTATTTT,CASSPPAGTDTQYF
-,TRBJ2-1,TRBV4-2,-,TGTGCCAGCAGCCAAGATCCTAAGGGGGGGAAGGTAGGGGAGCAGTTCTTC,CASSQDPKGGKVGEQFF
TRBD2,TRBJ2-1,TRBV5-1,once,TGCGCCAGCAGCCCCCGACTAGCGGGAGGGCCAAGTGAGCAGTTCTTC,CASSPRLAGGPSEQFF
TRBD2,TRBJ2-1,TRBV3-1/TRBV3-2,-,TGTGCCAGCAGCCAAGTCCCGGGACTAGTCGATGAGCAGTTCTTC,CASSQVPGLVDEQFF
TRBD2,TRBJ2-2,TRBV29-1,-,TGCAGCGTTGAAGATTTACTAGCGGGAAACACCGGGGAGCTGTTTTTT,CSVEDLLAGNTGELFF
-,TRBJ2-7,TRBV6-1,-,TGTGCCAGCAGTGAAGTGGACGGGACCAATTACGAGCAGTACTTC,CASSEVDGTNYEQYF
-,TRBJ2-7,TRBV4-1,-,TGCGCCAGCAGCCAAGAACCGGCGGTAGCCTACGAGCAGTACTTC,CASSQEPAVAYEQYF
TRBD1,TRBJ2-5,TRBV7-9,-,TGTGCCAGCAGCCCCGAGGACAGGGGAGAGACCCAGTACTTC,CASSPEDRGETQYF
-,TRBJ2-6,TRBV5-1,-,TGCGCCAGCAGCTTGGCTAGTGGGGCCAACGTCCTGACTTTC,CASSLASGANVLTF
-,TRBJ1-3,TRBV7-9,-,TGTGCCAGCAGCCCCAAAGGCGACACCATATATTTT,CASSPKGDTIYF
TRBD1,TRBJ1-2,TRBV5-5,-,TGTGCCAGCAGCCAGGGACAGGGCTATGGCTACACCTTC,CASSQGQGYGYTF
-,TRBJ2-2,TRBV7-3,-,TGTGCCAGCAGCTTATCCGGGCGGGGGAACACCGGGGAGCTGTTTTTT,CASSLSGRGNTGELFF
-,TRBJ2-6,TRBV7-9,-,TGTGCCAGCAGCTTAGGCTTGAGTGGGGCCAACGTCCTGACTTTC,CASSLGLSGANVLTF
TRBD2,TRBJ2-7,TRBV7-9,few,TGTGCCAGCAGCCCTTTTAGCGGGAGGGCCTACGAGCAGTACTTC,CASSPFSGRAYEQYF
TRBD2,TRBJ2-7,TRBV5-1,-,TGCGCCAGCAGCTTAGAATCTAGCGGGATCTCCTACGAGCAGTACTTC,CASSLESSGISYEQYF
TRBD1,TRBJ1-5,TRBV30,-,TGTGCCTGGAGTGCTGGGACAGGGGGTCTAAATCAGCCCCAGCATTTT,CAWSAGTGGLNQPQHF
TRBD1,TRBJ1-3,TRBV29-1,-,TGCAGCGTTGAAGATAGAGGACAGGCAGCAGGGCGCTCTGGAAACACCATATATTTT,CSVEDRGQAAGRSGNTIYF
-,TRBJ2-5,TRBV5-8,-,TGTGCCAGCAGCTTTGAGTCCCAACAAGAGACCCAGTACTTC,CASSFESQQETQYF
-,TRBJ2-3,TRBV7-2,once,TGTGCCAGCAGCTTAGTTGAGGATACGCAGTATTTT,CASSLVEDTQYF
TRBD1,TRBJ2-7,TRBV7-9,-,TGTGCCAGCAGCCCCTCACAGGGGGCCCAGTACTTC,CASSPSQGAQYF
-,TRBJ2-2,TRBV5-1,-,TGCGCCAGCACCCCGTGGGGGGGGCCGAACACCGGGGAGCTGTTTTTT,CASTPWGGPNTGELFF
-,TRBJ2-1,TRBV18,-,TGTGCCAGCTCACCCTCGGGAGAGCTCCATGAGCAGTTCTTC,CASSPSGELHEQFF
-,TRBJ2-7,TRBV18,once,TGTGCCAGCTCACCCGACAGGTGGGACGAGCAGTACTTC,CASSPDRWDEQYF
-,TRBJ1-5,TRBV6-6,-,TGTGCCAGCAGGGCCCATAGCAATCAGCCCCAGCATTTT,CASRAHSNQPQHF
-,TRBJ2-3,TRBV6-2/TRBV6-3,-,TGTGCCAGCAGTTACCGGGGGACAGATACGCAGTATTTT,CASSYRGTDTQYF
-,TRBJ1-5,TRBV2,-,TGTGCCAGCACTCCGGGACCCCCAGAGATACAGCCCCAGCATTTT,CASTPGPPEIQPQHF
TRBD1,TRBJ1-1,TRBV5-1,once,TGCGCCAGCAGCTTGGGCACAGGGGGCACTGAAGCTTTCTTT,CASSLGTGGTEAFF
-,TRBJ1-2,TRBV10-3,-,TGTGCCATCAGTGAGTCGGGACCCGACTATGGCTACACCTTC,CAISESGPDYGYTF
-,TRBJ1-4,TRBV2,-,TGTGCCAGCAGTGGATGGAGGGGGACTAATGAAAAACTGTTTTTT,CASSGWRGTNEKLFF
TRBD1,TRBJ2-7,TRBV20-1,-,TGCAGTGCTCTCAGGGGGCGCGAGCAGTACTTC,CSALRGREQYF
-,TRBJ2-2,TRBV5-1,-,TGCGCCAGCAGGGGAGGCGACTCGAACACCGGGGAGCTGTTTTTT,CASRGGDSNTGELFF